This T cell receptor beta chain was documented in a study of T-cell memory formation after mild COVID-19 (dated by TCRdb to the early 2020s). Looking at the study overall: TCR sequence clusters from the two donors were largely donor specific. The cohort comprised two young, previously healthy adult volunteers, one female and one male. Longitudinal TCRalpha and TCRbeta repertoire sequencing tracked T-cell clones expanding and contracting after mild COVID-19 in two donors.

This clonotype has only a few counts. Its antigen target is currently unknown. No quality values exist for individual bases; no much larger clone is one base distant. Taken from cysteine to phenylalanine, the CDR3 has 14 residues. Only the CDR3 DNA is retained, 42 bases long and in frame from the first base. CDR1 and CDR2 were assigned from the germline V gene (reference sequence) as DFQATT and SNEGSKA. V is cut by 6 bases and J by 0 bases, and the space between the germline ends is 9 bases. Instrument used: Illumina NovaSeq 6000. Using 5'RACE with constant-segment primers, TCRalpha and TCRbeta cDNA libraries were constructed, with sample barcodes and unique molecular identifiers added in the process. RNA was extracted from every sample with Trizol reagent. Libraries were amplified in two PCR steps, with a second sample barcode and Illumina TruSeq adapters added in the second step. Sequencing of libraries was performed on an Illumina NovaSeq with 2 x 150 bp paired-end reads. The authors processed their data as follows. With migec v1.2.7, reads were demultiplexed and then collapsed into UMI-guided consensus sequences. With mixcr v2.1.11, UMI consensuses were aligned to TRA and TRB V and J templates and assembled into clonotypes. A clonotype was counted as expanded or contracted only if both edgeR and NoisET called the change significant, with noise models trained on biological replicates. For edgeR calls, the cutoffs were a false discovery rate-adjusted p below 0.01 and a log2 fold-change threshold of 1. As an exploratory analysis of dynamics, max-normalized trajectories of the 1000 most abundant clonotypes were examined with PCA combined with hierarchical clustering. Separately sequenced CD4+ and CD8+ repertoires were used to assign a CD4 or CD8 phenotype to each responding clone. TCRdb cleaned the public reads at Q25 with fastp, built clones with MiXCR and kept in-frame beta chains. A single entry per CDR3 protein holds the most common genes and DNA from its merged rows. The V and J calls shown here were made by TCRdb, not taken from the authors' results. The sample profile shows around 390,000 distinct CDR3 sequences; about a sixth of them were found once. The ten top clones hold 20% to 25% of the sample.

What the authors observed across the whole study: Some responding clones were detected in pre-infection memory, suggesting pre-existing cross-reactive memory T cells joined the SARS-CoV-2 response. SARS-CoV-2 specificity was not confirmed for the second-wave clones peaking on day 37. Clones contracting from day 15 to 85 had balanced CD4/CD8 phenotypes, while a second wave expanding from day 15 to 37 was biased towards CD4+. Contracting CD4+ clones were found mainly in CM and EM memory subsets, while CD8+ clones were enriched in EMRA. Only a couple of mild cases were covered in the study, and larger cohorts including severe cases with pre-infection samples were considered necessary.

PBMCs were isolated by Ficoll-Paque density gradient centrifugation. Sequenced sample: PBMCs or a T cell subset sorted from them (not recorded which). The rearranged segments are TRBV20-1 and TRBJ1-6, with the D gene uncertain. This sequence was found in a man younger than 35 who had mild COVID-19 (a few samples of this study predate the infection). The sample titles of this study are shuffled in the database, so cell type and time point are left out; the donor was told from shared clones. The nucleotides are TGCAGTGCCGACGCGAGCTCCTATAATTCACCCCTCCACTTT. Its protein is CSADASSYNSPLHF.